A single sample gave rise to the 7 T cell receptor beta chains below, sequenced in a study of blood T cell repertoires in COVID-19. The table came from immunoSEQ multiplex PCR; TCRdb's copy has only in-frame clones and leaves some out. The sample carries approximately 150,000 clones, around 90% recorded once. The specimen sequenced was peripheral blood. All receptors come from a human donor in a cohort sampled during active COVID-19.

This rearrangement joins TRBV7-8 to TRBJ2-7; D unresolved. The CDR3 totals 13 residues. Trimming took off 7 bases at V and 5 bases at J, with 15 bases between the two ends. Germline V gene lookup returns CDR1 SGHVS and CDR2 FQNEAQ. The CDR3 DNA is TGTGCCAGCACCCCAACCCGCGGAAACGAGCAGTACTTC. It is translated as CASTPTRGNEQYF.

The chain combines TRBV2 with TRBJ2-7; D not resolved. CDR1 SNHLY and CDR2 FYNNEI come from the germline V gene. The length of the CDR3 is 13 residues. Trimming stripped 7 bases from V and 5 bases from J, with 15 bases between. CDR3 bases: TGTGCCAGCACCCAAAGGCTTGAGGACGAGCAGTACTTC. Translating gives CASTQRLEDEQYF. Supplemented by reference TRBV2 and TRBJ2-7, the full variable domain reads EPEVTQTPSHQVTQMGQEVILRCVPISNHLYFYWYRQILGQKVEFLVSFYNNEISEKSEIFDDQFSVERPDGSNFTLKIRSTKLEDSAMYFCASTQRLEDEQYFGPGTRLTVT.

The chain employs TRBV28 and TRBJ1-2; 9 positions agree with TRBD1. This CDR3 comprises 14 residues. V was clipped by 3 bases and J by 9 bases; unmatched bases: 8. CDR1 MDHEN and CDR2 SYDVKM come from the germline V gene. The CDR3 region has the DNA TGTGCCAGCAGTTTCCGGGACAGGGTTTTTAGCTACACCTTC. It yields the protein CASSFRDRVFSYTF.

This chain connects TRBV7-2 to TRBJ2-5, with D unclear. The CDR3 covers 15 residues. The germline V gene encodes CDR1 SGHTA and CDR2 FQGNSA. The V end lost 5 bases, the J end lost 4 bases, and 17 bases lay between the germline ends. CDR3 sequence reads: CASSTTPSPLETQYF. In DNA form, the CDR3 reads TGTGCCAGCAGCACCACACCCAGTCCGTTAGAGACCCAGTACTTC.

The rearrangement links TRBV5-6 to TRBJ2-1; D remains unclear. CDR1 and CDR2 from the germline V gene are SGHDT and YYEEEE. The CDR3 is made up of 12 amino acids. Deletions cut 2 bases from V and 8 bases from J, with 8 bases between. The DNA of the CDR3 is TGTGCCAGCAGCTTTATACTCGATGAGCAGTTCTTC. As protein: CASSFILDEQFF.

The rearrangement links TRBV7-6 to TRBJ2-7; 11 bases agree with TRBD1. Germline CDR1 SGHVS, CDR2 FNYEAQ. This CDR3 spans 16 amino acids. Losses at the gene ends were 0 bases for V and 7 bases for J; bases not matched to a gene: 8. The CDR3: CASSLALGTGGSEQYF. The CDR3 DNA reads TGTGCCAGCAGCTTAGCGCTCGGGACAGGGGGGAGTGAGCAGTACTTC. Together with reference TRBV7-6 and TRBJ2-7, the CDR3 gives the full variable domain: GAGVSQSPRYKVTKRGQDVALRCDPISGHVSLYWYRQALGQGPEFLTYFNYEAQQDKSGLPNDRFSAERPEGSISTLTIQRTEQRDSAMYRCASSLALGTGGSEQYFGPGTRLTVT.

This chain uses TRBV5-4 with TRBJ1-2, with TRBD1 as a possible D gene (5 bases). Germline CDR1 reads SGHNT; CDR2 reads YYREEE (reference sequence). V lost 4 bases, J lost 13 bases, and 14 bases lay in between. The CDR3 extends over 11 amino acids. CDR3 sequence (DNA): TGTGCCAGCAGCCTCGGGGGGGTCCTCACCTTC. Protein sequence: CASSLGGVLTF.